The clone carrying this T cell receptor beta chain appeared once. Its antigen remains unidentified. The entry originates in a study of cytomegalovirus exposure and HLA in healthy donors. Turning to the study itself: A subsequent analysis stated that the 100 to 150 validation repertoires were run on the same platform as the 650 to 850 first-cohort repertoires. Findings of the study overall: There were some public TCRs occurring in many donors, but most TCR sequences were rare. Reports credit the classifier with highly specific, highly sensitive diagnosis of cytomegalovirus status.

The donors were part of the approximately 120-subject validation cohort, which stood apart from the roughly 730-subject first cohort. The protocol was immunoSEQ multiplex PCR, while the TCRdb copy is restricted to in-frame clones and leaves out a portion. The sample contains 150,000 to 200,000 clones, around 85% of which appear only once. The clonotype was recovered from a young woman in good health and CMV-seronegative. Sequenced sample: PBMCs.

CDR3 in amino acids: CASSLRGGQDEQFF. The CDR3 nucleotides read TGTGCCAGCAGTTTACGGGGGGGCCAGGATGAGCAGTTCTTC. The V gene is TRBV27, the J gene TRBJ2-1, with TRBD2 matching over 8 bases. The CDR3 is 14 residues long. Germline CDR1 is MNHEY and CDR2 is SMNVEV (reference sequence). Germline trimming cut 2 bases from V and 8 bases from J; bases unmatched to any gene: 5.